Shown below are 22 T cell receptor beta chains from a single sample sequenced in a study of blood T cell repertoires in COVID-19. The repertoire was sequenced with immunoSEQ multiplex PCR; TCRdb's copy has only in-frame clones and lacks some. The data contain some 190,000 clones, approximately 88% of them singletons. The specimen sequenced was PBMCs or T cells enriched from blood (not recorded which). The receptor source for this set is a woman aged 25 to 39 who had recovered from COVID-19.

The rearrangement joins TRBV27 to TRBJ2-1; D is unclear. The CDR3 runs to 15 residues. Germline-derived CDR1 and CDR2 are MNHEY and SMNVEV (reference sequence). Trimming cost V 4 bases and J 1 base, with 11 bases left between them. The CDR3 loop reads CASSSSVESYNEQFF. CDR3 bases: TGTGCCAGCAGTTCCAGTGTGGAGTCCTACAATGAGCAGTTCTTC.

CDR3 nucleotide sequence: TGTGCCAGCAGCTTACTTGGACAGGGGGCCTCTGGGGCCAACGTCCTGACTTTC. Protein product: CASSLLGQGASGANVLTF. The chain employs TRBV7-3 and TRBJ2-6, with TRBD1 matching 11 bases. Germline values: CDR1 SGHTA, CDR2 FQGTGA. This CDR3 is 18 amino acids long. V was pared by 2 bases and J by 0 bases, with 3 bases of the junction left unmatched.

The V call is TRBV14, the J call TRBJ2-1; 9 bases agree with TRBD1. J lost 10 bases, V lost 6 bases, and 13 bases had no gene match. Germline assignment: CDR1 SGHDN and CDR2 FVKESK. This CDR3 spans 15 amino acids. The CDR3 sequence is CASRPSGTGWTEQFF. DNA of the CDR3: TGTGCCAGCAGACCCTCCGGGACAGGGTGGACAGAGCAGTTCTTC.

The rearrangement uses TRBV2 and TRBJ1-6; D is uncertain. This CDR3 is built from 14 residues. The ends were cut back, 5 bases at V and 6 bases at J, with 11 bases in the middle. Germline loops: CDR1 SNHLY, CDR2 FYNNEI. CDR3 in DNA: TGTGCCAGCAGTCTACGGGAATCTAATTCACCCCTCCACTTT. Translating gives CASSLRESNSPLHF.

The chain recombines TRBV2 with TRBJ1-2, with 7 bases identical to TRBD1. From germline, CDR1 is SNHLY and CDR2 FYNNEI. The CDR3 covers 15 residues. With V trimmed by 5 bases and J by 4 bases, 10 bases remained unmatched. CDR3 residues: CASSPRGQDLYGYTF. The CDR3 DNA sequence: TGTGCCAGCAGTCCCCGAGGACAGGACCTCTATGGCTACACCTTC.

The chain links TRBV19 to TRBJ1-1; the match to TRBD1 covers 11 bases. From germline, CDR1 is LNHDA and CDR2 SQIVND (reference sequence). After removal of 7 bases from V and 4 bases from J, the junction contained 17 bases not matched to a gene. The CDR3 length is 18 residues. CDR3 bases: TGTGCCAGTAACCCAAGGACAGGGGGCGCGACTTCGAGCACTGAAGCTTTCTTT. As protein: CASNPRTGGATSSTEAFF.

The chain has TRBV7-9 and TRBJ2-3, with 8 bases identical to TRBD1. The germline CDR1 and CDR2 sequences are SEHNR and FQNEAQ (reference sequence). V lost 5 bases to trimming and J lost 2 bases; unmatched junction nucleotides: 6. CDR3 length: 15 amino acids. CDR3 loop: CASSRGQGLTDTQYF. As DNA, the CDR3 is TGTGCCAGCAGCCGCGGACAGGGCCTCACAGATACGCAGTATTTT.

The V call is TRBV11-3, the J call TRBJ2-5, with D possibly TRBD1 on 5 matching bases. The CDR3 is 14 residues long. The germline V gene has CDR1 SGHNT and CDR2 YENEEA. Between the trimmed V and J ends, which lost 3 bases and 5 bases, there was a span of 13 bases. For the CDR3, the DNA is TGTGCCAGCAGCTTTCGAGGTCCAGGGGAGACCCAGTACTTC. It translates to CASSFRGPGETQYF.

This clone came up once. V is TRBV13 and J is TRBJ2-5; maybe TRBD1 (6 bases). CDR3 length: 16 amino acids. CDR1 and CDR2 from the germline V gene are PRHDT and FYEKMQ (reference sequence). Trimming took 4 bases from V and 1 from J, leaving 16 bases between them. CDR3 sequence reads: CASSSLTGITQETQYF. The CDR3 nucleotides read TGTGCCAGCAGCTCGCTTACAGGGATAACCCAAGAGACCCAGTACTTC.

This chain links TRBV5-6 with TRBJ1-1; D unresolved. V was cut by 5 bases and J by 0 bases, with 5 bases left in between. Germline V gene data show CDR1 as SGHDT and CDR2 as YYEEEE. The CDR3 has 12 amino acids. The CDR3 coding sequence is TGTGCCAGCAGGAGAATGAACACTGAAGCTTTCTTT. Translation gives CASRRMNTEAFF.

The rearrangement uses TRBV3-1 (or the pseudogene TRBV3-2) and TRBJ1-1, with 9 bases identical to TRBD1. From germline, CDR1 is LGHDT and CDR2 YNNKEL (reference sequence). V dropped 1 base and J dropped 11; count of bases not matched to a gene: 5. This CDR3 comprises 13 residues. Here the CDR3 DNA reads TGTGCCAGCAGCCAAGGTACCGGACAGGGGGCTTTCTTT. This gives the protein CASSQGTGQGAFF.

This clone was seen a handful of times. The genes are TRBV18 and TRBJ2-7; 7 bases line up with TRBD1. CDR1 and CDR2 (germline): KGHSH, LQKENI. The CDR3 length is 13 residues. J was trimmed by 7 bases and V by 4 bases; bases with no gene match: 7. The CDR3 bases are TGTGCCAGCTCACTGGTGACAGGGCTTGAGCAGTACGTC. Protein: CASSLVTGLEQYV.

The CDR3 sequence: CASSLLTSSGANVLTF. Written as DNA, the CDR3 is TGTGCCAGCAGCCTTCTGACTAGCTCTGGGGCCAACGTCCTGACTTTC. The chain has TRBV7-3 and TRBJ2-6; tentatively, D is TRBD2 (6 bases). The V and J ends lost 5 bases and 0 bases respectively, with 11 bases between them. The length of the CDR3 is 16 residues. Germline V gives CDR1 SGHTA, CDR2 FQGTGA.

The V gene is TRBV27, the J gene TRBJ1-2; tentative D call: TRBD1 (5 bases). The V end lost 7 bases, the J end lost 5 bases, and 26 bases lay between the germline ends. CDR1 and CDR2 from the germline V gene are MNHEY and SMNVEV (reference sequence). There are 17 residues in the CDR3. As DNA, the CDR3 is TGTGCCAGCAAAAAAGACAGAAACTACGGCCTGTGGTATGGCTACACCTTC. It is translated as CASKKDRNYGLWYGYTF.

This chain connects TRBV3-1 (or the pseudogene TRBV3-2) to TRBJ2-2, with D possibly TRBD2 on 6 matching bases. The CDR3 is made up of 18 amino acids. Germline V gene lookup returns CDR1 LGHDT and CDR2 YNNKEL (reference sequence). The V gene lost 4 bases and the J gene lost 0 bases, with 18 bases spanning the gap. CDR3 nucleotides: TGTGCCAGCAGCCCACCTAGGGTAGCGGATACGAACACCGGGGAGCTGTTTTTT. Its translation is CASSPPRVADTNTGELFF.

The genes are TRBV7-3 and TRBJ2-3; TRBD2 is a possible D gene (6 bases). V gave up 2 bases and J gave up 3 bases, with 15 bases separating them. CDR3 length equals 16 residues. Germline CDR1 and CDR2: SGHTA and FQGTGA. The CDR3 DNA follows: TGTGCCAGCAGCTTATCCCCGGCGGGACTTACAGATACGCAGTATTTT. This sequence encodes CASSLSPAGLTDTQYF.

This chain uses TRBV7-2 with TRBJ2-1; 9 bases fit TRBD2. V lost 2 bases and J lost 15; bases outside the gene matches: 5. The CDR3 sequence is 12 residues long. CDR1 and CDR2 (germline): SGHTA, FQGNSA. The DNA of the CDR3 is TGTGCCAGCAGCTTACCGGGACTAGCCTCGTTCTTC. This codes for CASSLPGLASFF. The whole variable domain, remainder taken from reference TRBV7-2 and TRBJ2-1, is GAGVSQSPSNKVTEKGKDVELRCDPISGHTALYWYRQSLGQGLEFLIYFQGNSAPDKSGLPSDRFSAERTGGSVSTLTIQRTQQEDSAVYLCASSLPGLASFFGPGTRLTVL.

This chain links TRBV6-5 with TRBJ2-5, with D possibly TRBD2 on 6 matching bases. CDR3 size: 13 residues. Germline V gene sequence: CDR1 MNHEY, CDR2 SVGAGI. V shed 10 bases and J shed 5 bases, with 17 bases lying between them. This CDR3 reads CATPRGFGETQYF. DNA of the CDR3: TGTGCCACGCCCCGGGGGTTTGGGGAGACCCAGTACTTC.

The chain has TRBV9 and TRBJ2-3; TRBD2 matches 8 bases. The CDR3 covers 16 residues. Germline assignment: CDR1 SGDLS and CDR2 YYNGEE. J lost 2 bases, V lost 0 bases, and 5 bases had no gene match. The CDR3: CASSVVGGRNTDTQYF. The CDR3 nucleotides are TGTGCCAGCAGCGTAGTGGGCGGGAGGAACACAGATACGCAGTATTTT.

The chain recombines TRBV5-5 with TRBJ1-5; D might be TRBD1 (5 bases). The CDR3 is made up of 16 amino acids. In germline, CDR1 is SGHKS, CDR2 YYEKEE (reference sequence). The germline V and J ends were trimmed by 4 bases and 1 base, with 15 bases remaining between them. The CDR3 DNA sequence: TGTGCCAGCAGCGGCACAACAGGATTGAGCAATCAGCCCCAGCATTTT. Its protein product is CASSGTTGLSNQPQHF.

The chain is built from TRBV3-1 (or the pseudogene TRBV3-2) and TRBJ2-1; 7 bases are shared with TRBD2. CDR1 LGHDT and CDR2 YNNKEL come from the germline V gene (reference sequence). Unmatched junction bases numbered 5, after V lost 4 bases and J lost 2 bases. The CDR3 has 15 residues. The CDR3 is CASSRTSAPYNEQFF. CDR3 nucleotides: TGTGCCAGCAGCCGTACTAGCGCGCCCTACAATGAGCAGTTCTTC.

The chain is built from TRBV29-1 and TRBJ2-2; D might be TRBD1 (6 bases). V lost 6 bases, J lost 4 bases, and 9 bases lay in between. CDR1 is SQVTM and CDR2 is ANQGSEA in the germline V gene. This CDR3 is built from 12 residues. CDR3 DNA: TGCAGCGTCCAGGGGCTCACCGGGGAGCTGTTTTTT. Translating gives CSVQGLTGELFF.